This is a list of T cell receptor beta chains from one sample in a study of cytomegalovirus exposure and HLA in healthy donors. The data were produced by immunoSEQ multiplex PCR, yet TCRdb's version contains in-frame clones alone and is incomplete. This sample has 150,000 or so clones, with 75% to 90% found just once. The sample was PBMCs. The receptors shown here come from a young woman in good health and CMV-seropositive. CDR3s include the opening cysteine and the closing phenylalanine or tryptophan. D genes are given only for firm matches. Clone size is not always given. Where it is, it says once, few, many or a class for expanded clones.

V	size	J	D	length	CDR3	DNA
TRBV30	once	TRBJ1-4	-	14	CAWSSRATNEKLFF	TGTGCCTGGTCCTCACGAGCAACTAATGAAAAACTGTTTTTT
TRBV4-3	-	TRBJ2-6	-	15	CASSQAGSGANVLTF	TGCGCCAGCAGCCAGGCAGGGTCCGGGGCCAACGTCCTGACTTTC
TRBV5-1	-	TRBJ1-5	TRBD1	12	CASRGTVGPQHF	TGCGCCAGCAGAGGGACAGTCGGCCCCCAGCATTTT
TRBV29-1	-	TRBJ1-4	-	12	CSVTFGDEKLFF	TGCAGCGTAACCTTCGGAGATGAAAAACTGTTTTTT
TRBV19	-	TRBJ2-3	-	13	CASSGKYTDTQYF	TGTGCCAGTTCAGGGAAGTACACAGATACGCAGTATTTT
TRBV7-3	-	TRBJ1-3	TRBD1	17	CASSSLQGAPSGNTIYF	TGTGCCAGCAGCTCCTTACAGGGGGCCCCCTCTGGAAACACCATATATTTT
TRBV10-3	once	TRBJ1-5	-	15	CAISQAGLSNQPQHF	TGTGCCATCAGCCAGGCGGGGCTTAGCAATCAGCCCCAGCATTTT
TRBV6-5	-	TRBJ2-7	-	13	CASSGGISYEQYF	TGTGCCAGCAGTGGCGGAATCTCCTACGAGCAGTACTTC
TRBV25-1	-	TRBJ1-2	TRBD1	15	CASSEFGQGAHGYTF	TGTGCCAGCAGTGAATTCGGACAGGGGGCACATGGCTACACCTTC
TRBV5-6	once	TRBJ1-5	-	15	CASTEHGGRSQPQHF	TGTGCCAGCACCGAGCACGGGGGGCGTTCTCAGCCCCAGCATTTT
TRBV28	-	TRBJ2-4	-	15	CASSPIGGRVDIQYF	TGTGCCAGCAGTCCCATAGGGGGGAGGGTTGACATTCAGTACTTC
TRBV6-5	-	TRBJ2-7	TRBD2	16	CASSYSAGAFSYEQYF	TGTGCCAGCAGTTACTCAGCGGGGGCCTTCTCCTACGAGCAGTACTTC
TRBV6-5	-	TRBJ2-7	TRBD2	15	CASSPLSGVNGEQYF	TGTGCCAGCAGTCCACTTAGCGGGGTGAATGGCGAGCAGTACTTC
TRBV4-1	-	TRBJ2-2	-	18	CASSQFQLGLRNTGELFF	TGCGCCAGCAGCCAGTTTCAATTGGGACTGCGGAACACCGGGGAGCTGTTTTTT
TRBV11-1	-	TRBJ1-2	-	16	CASSLGWGRATSGYTF	TGTGCCAGCAGCTTGGGATGGGGCCGCGCGACGTCTGGCTACACCTTC
TRBV30	-	TRBJ1-3	-	14	CAWSGWGGLNTIYF	TGTGCCTGGAGTGGCTGGGGGGGTCTAAACACCATATATTTT
TRBV19	-	TRBJ1-5	-	15	CASSTRDTSNQPQHF	TGTGCCAGTAGTACACGGGACACAAGCAATCAGCCCCAGCATTTT
TRBV29-1	-	TRBJ2-3	-	14	CSVGGAPGTDTQYF	TGCAGCGTGGGGGGGGCCCCTGGCACAGATACGCAGTATTTT
TRBV18	-	TRBJ1-2	-	13	CASSEGSNYGYTF	TGTGCCAGCTCAGAGGGTTCCAACTATGGCTACACCTTC
TRBV9	-	TRBJ2-3	-	13	CASSVGAQDTQYF	TGTGCCAGCAGCGTAGGGGCGCAGGATACGCAGTATTTT
TRBV2	-	TRBJ2-5	TRBD1	14	CDSIIRQGRETQYF	TGCGATTCGATAATCAGACAGGGAAGAGAGACCCAGTACTTC
TRBV2	-	TRBJ1-5	-	15	CASRATGSSNQPQHF	TGTGCCAGCAGAGCGACAGGATCAAGCAATCAGCCCCAGCATTTT
TRBV19	-	TRBJ1-1	TRBD1	13	CASSATPGQEAFF	TGTGCCAGTAGTGCGACCCCGGGACAGGAAGCTTTCTTT
TRBV4-3	-	TRBJ2-3	TRBD1	15	CASSQTYRGTDTQYF	TGCGCCAGCAGCCAAACGTACAGGGGAACAGATACGCAGTATTTT
TRBV7-6	-	TRBJ1-2	-	15	CASSLARPGSDGYTF	TGTGCCAGCAGCTTAGCGCGTCCCGGGTCGGATGGCTACACCTTC
TRBV9	-	TRBJ2-5	TRBD1	15	CASSGRDRPQETQYF	TGTGCCAGCAGCGGCAGGGACAGACCCCAAGAGACCCAGTACTTC
TRBV27	-	TRBJ2-2	TRBD1	17	CASSLSGGTGLAGELFF	TGTGCCAGCAGTTTATCCGGCGGGACAGGGCTCGCCGGGGAGCTGTTTTTT
TRBV27	-	TRBJ1-5	-	15	CASSLGSRANQPQHF	TGTGCCAGCAGTTTAGGTAGCAGGGCGAATCAGCCCCAGCATTTT
TRBV21-1	-	TRBJ1-2	-	14	CASSARGGVYGYTF	TGTGCCAGCAGCGCGCGGGGAGGGGTGTATGGCTACACCTTC
TRBV10-3	-	TRBJ1-1	-	12	CAIRRELTEAFF	TGTGCCATCAGGAGGGAGCTGACTGAAGCTTTCTTT
TRBV5-6	-	TRBJ2-5	-	16	CASSREKLWNQETQYF	TGTGCCAGCAGCCGGGAAAAGCTTTGGAACCAAGAGACCCAGTACTTC
TRBV27	-	TRBJ2-1	-	15	CASRGLWGHYNEQFF	TGTGCCAGCAGAGGGTTGTGGGGACATTACAATGAGCAGTTCTTC
TRBV6-5	few	TRBJ1-2	TRBD1	16	CASSYFGTGGGYGYTF	TGTGCCAGCAGTTACTTTGGGACAGGGGGCGGGTATGGCTACACCTTC
TRBV19	-	TRBJ1-2	TRBD1	13	CASSTGQLNGYTF	TGTGCCAGTAGTACGGGACAGCTAAATGGCTACACCTTC
TRBV5-1	-	TRBJ2-5	TRBD2	16	CASSKGLAGGQETQYF	TGCGCCAGCAGCAAAGGACTAGCGGGGGGACAAGAGACCCAGTACTTC
TRBV25-1	-	TRBJ2-1	TRBD2	15	CASSVGAGTYNEQFF	TGTGCCAGCAGTGTTGGAGCGGGGACCTACAATGAGCAGTTCTTC
TRBV9	-	TRBJ2-3	-	15	CASSVDGGRTDTQYF	TGTGCCAGCAGCGTAGATGGCGGCCGCACAGATACGCAGTATTTT
TRBV7-2	once	TRBJ1-2	-	14	CASSLAGLSDGYTF	TGTGCCAGCAGCTTGGCAGGTTTGTCGGATGGCTACACCTTC
TRBV30	-	TRBJ1-1	-	10	CAWTRSEAFF	TGTGCCTGGACCCGCAGTGAAGCTTTCTTT
TRBV19	-	TRBJ1-6	TRBD1	15	CASSEGAGGNSPLHF	TGTGCCAGTAGCGAAGGGGCAGGGGGGAATTCACCCCTCCACTTT
TRBV19	-	TRBJ2-1	-	14	CASSSQGFYNEQFF	TGTGCCAGTAGTAGTCAGGGCTTTTACAATGAGCAGTTCTTC
TRBV27	-	TRBJ2-5	TRBD2	20	CASSPWTSGGAGVPRETQYF	TGTGCCAGCAGTCCGTGGACTAGCGGGGGGGCCGGGGTCCCACGGGAGACCCAGTACTTC
TRBV9	-	TRBJ1-1	-	14	CASSVEGGGRQAFF	TGTGCCAGCAGCGTAGAAGGTGGTGGCAGGCAAGCTTTCTTT
TRBV9	-	TRBJ1-2	-	15	CASSVEAQRSYGYTF	TGTGCCAGCAGCGTAGAAGCCCAGCGCAGCTATGGCTACACCTTC
TRBV30	-	TRBJ1-3	-	16	CAWSPLDSSSGNTIYF	TGTGCCTGGAGTCCACTCGACAGCTCCTCTGGAAACACCATATATTTT
TRBV9	-	TRBJ2-7	-	15	CASSVEGALSYEQYF	TGTGCCAGCAGCGTAGAAGGGGCGCTGTCCTACGAGCAGTACTTC
TRBV29-1	-	TRBJ2-1	-	12	CSVGGSYNEQFF	TGCAGCGTAGGGGGCTCCTACAATGAGCAGTTCTTC
TRBV18	-	TRBJ1-1	-	12	CASSPKGGEAFF	TGTGCCAGCTCACCAAAAGGGGGAGAAGCTTTCTTT